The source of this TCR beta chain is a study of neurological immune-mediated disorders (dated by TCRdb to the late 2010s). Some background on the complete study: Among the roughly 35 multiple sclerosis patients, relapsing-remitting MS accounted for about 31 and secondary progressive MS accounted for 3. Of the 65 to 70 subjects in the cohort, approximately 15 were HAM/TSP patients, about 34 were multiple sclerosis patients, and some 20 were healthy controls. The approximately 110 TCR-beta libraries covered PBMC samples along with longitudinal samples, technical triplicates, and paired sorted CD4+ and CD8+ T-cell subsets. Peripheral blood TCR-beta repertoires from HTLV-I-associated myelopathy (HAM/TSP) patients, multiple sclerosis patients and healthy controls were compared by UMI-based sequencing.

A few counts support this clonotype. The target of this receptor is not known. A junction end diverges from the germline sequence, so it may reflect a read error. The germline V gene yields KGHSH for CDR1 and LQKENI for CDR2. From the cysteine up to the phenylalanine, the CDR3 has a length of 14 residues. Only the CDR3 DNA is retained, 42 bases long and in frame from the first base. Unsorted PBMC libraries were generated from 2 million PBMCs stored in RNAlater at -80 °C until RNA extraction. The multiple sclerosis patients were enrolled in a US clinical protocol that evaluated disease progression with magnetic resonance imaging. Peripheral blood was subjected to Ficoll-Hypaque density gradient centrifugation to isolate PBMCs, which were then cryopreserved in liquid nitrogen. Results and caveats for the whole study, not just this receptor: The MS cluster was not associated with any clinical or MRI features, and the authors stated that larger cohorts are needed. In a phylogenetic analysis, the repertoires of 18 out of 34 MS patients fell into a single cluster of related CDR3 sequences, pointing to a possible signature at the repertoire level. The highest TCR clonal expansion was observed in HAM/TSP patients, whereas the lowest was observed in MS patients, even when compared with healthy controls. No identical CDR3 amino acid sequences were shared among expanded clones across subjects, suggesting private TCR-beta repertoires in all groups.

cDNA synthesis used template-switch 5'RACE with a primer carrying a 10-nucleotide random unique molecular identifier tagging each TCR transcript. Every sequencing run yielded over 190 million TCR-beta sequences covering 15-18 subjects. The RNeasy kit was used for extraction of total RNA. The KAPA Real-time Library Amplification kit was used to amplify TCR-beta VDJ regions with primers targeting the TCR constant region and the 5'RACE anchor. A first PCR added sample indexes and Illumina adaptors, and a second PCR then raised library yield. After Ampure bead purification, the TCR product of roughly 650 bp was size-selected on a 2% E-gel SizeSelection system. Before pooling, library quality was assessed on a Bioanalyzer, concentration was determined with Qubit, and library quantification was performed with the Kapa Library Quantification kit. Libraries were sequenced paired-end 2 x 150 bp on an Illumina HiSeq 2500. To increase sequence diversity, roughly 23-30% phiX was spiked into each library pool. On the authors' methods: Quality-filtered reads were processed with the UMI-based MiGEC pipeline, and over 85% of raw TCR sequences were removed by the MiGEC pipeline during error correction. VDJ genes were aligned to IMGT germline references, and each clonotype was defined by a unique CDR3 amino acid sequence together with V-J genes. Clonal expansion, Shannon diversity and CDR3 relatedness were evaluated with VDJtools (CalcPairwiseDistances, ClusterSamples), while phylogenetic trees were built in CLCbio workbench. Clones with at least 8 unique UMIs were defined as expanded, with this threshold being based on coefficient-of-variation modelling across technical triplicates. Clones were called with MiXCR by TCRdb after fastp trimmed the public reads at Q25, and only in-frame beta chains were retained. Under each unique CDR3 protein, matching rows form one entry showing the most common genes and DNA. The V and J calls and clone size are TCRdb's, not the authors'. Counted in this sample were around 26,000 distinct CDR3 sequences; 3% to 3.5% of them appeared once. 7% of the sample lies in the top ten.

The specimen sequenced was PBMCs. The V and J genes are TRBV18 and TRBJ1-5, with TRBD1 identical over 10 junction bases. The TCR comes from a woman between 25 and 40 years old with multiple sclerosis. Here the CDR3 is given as CASAGQGLNQPQNF. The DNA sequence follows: TGTGCCAGCGCGGGACAGGGGTTGAATCAGCCCCAGAATTTT.